This passage covers 3 T cell receptor beta chains from one sample sequenced in a study of Graves' ophthalmopathy and Graves' hyperthyroidism. Researchers took RNA transcripts and amplified TCR beta CDR3 regions from them. HTBI primers were employed in first-round RT-PCR, then a second-round multiplex PCR followed. Via MiXCR, TCRdb re-called the multiplex PCR reads, giving one row per CDR3 protein. Of under 250,000 distinct CDR3 sequences listed, roughly 29% are singletons. Sequencing used peripheral blood. The receptors were gathered from a man aged 50-60 years with Graves' ophthalmopathy.

This chain connects TRBV28 to TRBJ2-1, with TRBD2 matching 11 bases. The CDR3 covers 15 residues. CDR1 and CDR2 (germline): MDHEN, SYDVKM. Unmatched junction bases numbered 5, after V lost 2 bases and J lost 8 bases. CDR3: CASSLGLAGGYEQFF. In DNA form, the CDR3 reads TGTGCCAGCAGTTTAGGGCTAGCGGGAGGATATGAGCAGTTCTTC. The whole variable domain, filled in from reference TRBV28 and TRBJ2-1, reads DVKVTQSSRYLVKRTGEKVFLECVQDMDHENMFWYRQDPGLGLRLIYFSYDVKMKEKGDIPEGYSVSREKKERFSLILESASTNQTSMYLCASSLGLAGGYEQFFGPGTRLTVL.

The chain recombines TRBV15 with TRBJ2-5; 7 bases map to TRBD1. This CDR3 has 16 amino acids. Germline CDR1 LNHNV, CDR2 YYDKDF (reference sequence). V gave up 2 bases and J gave up 5 bases; unmatched junction bases: 11. The DNA of the CDR3 is TGTGCCACCAGCAGATGCAGGACAGGTGGACGGGAGACCCAGTACTTC. This codes for CATSRCRTGGRETQYF.

This clonotype showed up many times. This chain's CDR3 is CASGASPHQPQHF. CDR3 in DNA: TGTGCCAGCGGCGCCAGCCCCCATCAGCCCCAGCATTTT. The V call is TRBV27, the J call TRBJ1-5; D is unresolved. In germline, CDR1 is MNHEY, CDR2 SMNVEV (reference sequence). The V gene lost 8 bases and the J gene lost 5 bases, with 13 bases spanning the gap. The CDR3 runs to 13 residues.